Listed below are T cell receptor beta chains from one sample, sequenced in a study of T-cell memory formation after mild COVID-19. TCRdb passed the 5' RACE reads through MiXCR, listing each CDR3 protein once. The sample records about 150,000 distinct CDR3 sequences, 10% to 15% being singletons. Input material: PBMCs or a T cell subset sorted from them (not recorded which). The receptors were gathered from a man between 18 and 29 years old who had mild COVID-19 (a few samples of this study predate the infection). Cell type and time point are not known. CDR3s include the opening cysteine and the closing phenylalanine or tryptophan. Fields, in order: CDR3 DNA, CDR3 protein, D gene, clone size, J gene, V gene. A D gene is named only where the DNA matches it firmly. Clone size appears in some rows only: once, few, many, or a class for an expanded clone.

DNA: TGCAGTGCCCGAGCCGGGACAGGGGGCAACTATGGCTACACCTTC; CDR3: CSARAGTGGNYGYTF; D: TRBD1; size: NA; J: TRBJ1-2; V: TRBV20-1
DNA: TGTGCCAGCAGTCCCTTAAGGTTGGGAGAGACCCAGTACTTC; CDR3: CASSPLRLGETQYF; D: NA; size: few; J: TRBJ2-5; V: TRBV2
DNA: TGTGCCAGCAGTCCACAGAGCTCCTACAATGAGCAGTTCTTC; CDR3: CASSPQSSYNEQFF; D: NA; size: few; J: TRBJ2-1; V: TRBV6-4
DNA: TGCAGTGCTAGACAGACAGGGAAAGTGTTATCACCCCTCCACTTT; CDR3: CSARQTGKVLSPLHF; D: TRBD1; size: few; J: TRBJ1-6; V: TRBV20-1
DNA: TGCAGTGCTACCCGACAGGGGGCGTCCGGTGGCTACACCTTC; CDR3: CSATRQGASGGYTF; D: TRBD1; size: NA; J: TRBJ1-2; V: TRBV20-1
DNA: TGCGCCAGCAGCTTCTCCCCGGGGGAGACCCAGTACTTC; CDR3: CASSFSPGETQYF; D: NA; size: NA; J: TRBJ2-5; V: TRBV5-1
DNA: TGTGCCAGCTCCAGGGCGGGCACTGAAGCTTTCTTT; CDR3: CASSRAGTEAFF; D: NA; size: few; J: TRBJ1-1; V: TRBV18
DNA: TGTGCCAGCTCACCAGGGAATAGGCAAGAGACCCAGTACTTC; CDR3: CASSPGNRQETQYF; D: NA; size: many; J: TRBJ2-5; V: TRBV18
DNA: TGTGCCAGCAGCTTTCTCTCTGGGCCCCAGCATTTT; CDR3: CASSFLSGPQHF; D: NA; size: NA; J: TRBJ1-5; V: TRBV7-2
DNA: TGCGCCAGCAGCCAAGAGGTAGCGGGGGGGCCTATCACAGATACGCAGTATTTT; CDR3: CASSQEVAGGPITDTQYF; D: TRBD2; size: NA; J: TRBJ2-3; V: TRBV4-3
DNA: TGTGCCAGTAACGCCCCGGGACTAGTCTCCAATGAGCAGTTCTTC; CDR3: CASNAPGLVSNEQFF; D: TRBD2; size: once; J: TRBJ2-1; V: TRBV19
DNA: TGTGCCTGGAGGACCCAGGACAGGGGCGCCGGGGAGCTGTTTTTT; CDR3: CAWRTQDRGAGELFF; D: TRBD1; size: NA; J: TRBJ2-2; V: TRBV30
DNA: TGCAGTGCTAGAGTAAACAGTAATTTGAATTCACCCCTCCACTTT; CDR3: CSARVNSNLNSPLHF; D: NA; size: NA; J: TRBJ1-6; V: TRBV20-1
DNA: TGTGCCACCCAAAGATCTAGCACAGATACGCAGTATTTT; CDR3: CATQRSSTDTQYF; D: NA; size: few; J: TRBJ2-3; V: TRBV6-6
DNA: TGTGCCAGCAGTTACTTATGGTGGGGCACTGAAGCTTTCTTT; CDR3: CASSYLWWGTEAFF; D: NA; size: few; J: TRBJ1-1; V: TRBV6-2/TRBV6-3
DNA: TGTGCCAGCAGCCATGGGTCTGAAGCTTTCTTT; CDR3: CASSHGSEAFF; D: NA; size: NA; J: TRBJ1-1; V: TRBV6-2/TRBV6-3
DNA: TGCGCCAGCAGCTTTTCCACAGCCAGTGAAAAACTGTTTTTT; CDR3: CASSFSTASEKLFF; D: NA; size: NA; J: TRBJ1-4; V: TRBV5-1
DNA: TGTGCCAGCAGCTTAGGCACTAGCGGGGGGCTGTGGGCAGATACGCAGTATTTT; CDR3: CASSLGTSGGLWADTQYF; D: TRBD2; size: few; J: TRBJ2-3; V: TRBV11-2
DNA: TGTGCCAGCAGCCCCTTCTCTAAGCCCGGGGAGCTGTTTTTT; CDR3: CASSPFSKPGELFF; D: NA; size: NA; J: TRBJ2-2; V: TRBV7-2
DNA: TGTGCCAGCAGCCAAGGGACGGCCAGGAATGAAAAACTGTTTTTT; CDR3: CASSQGTARNEKLFF; D: NA; size: few; J: TRBJ1-4; V: TRBV14
DNA: TGCGCCAGCAGCCCCCGGGACGCCGGTGGCACAGATACGCAGTATTTT; CDR3: CASSPRDAGGTDTQYF; D: NA; size: NA; J: TRBJ2-3; V: TRBV5-1
DNA: TGTGCCAGCTTCCCCCTAGCGGGGTCCGGGGAGCTGTTTTTT; CDR3: CASFPLAGSGELFF; D: TRBD2; size: few; J: TRBJ2-2; V: TRBV6-5
DNA: TGCAGTGCTAGAGATCGGCGGGGCTCTGGGGCCAACGTCCTGACTTTC; CDR3: CSARDRRGSGANVLTF; D: NA; size: NA; J: TRBJ2-6; V: TRBV20-1
DNA: TGCAGTGCTAGGCATCCGGGCAGGGAGCAGTACTTC; CDR3: CSARHPGREQYF; D: NA; size: NA; J: TRBJ2-7; V: TRBV20-1
DNA: TGCGCCAGCAGCTTGGCCCCGGATAGCAATCAGCCCCAGCATTTT; CDR3: CASSLAPDSNQPQHF; D: NA; size: NA; J: TRBJ1-5; V: TRBV5-1
DNA: TGCGCCAGCAGCTTGCCGGACAGTAGCGAGCAGTACTTC; CDR3: CASSLPDSSEQYF; D: NA; size: many; J: TRBJ2-7; V: TRBV5-1
DNA: TGTGCCAGCAGTTATGGGACAGGGGCCTACAATGAGCAGTTCTTC; CDR3: CASSYGTGAYNEQFF; D: TRBD1; size: NA; J: TRBJ2-1; V: TRBV6-2/TRBV6-3
DNA: TGTGCCATCAGTGCCTCTAGCGGGGGGAGAGATACGCAGTATTTT; CDR3: CAISASSGGRDTQYF; D: TRBD2; size: NA; J: TRBJ2-3; V: TRBV10-3
DNA: TGCGCCAGCAGCTTGGTGGGGCGGCAAGAGACCCAGTACTTC; CDR3: CASSLVGRQETQYF; D: NA; size: many; J: TRBJ2-5; V: TRBV5-1
DNA: TGTGCCAGCAGCTTAGTGGTGACTAGCGGTTACGAGCAGTACTTC; CDR3: CASSLVVTSGYEQYF; D: TRBD2; size: many; J: TRBJ2-7; V: TRBV7-2
DNA: TGTGCCAGCAGTTTTCGGCCTAGCCTCAGTTACGAGCAGTACTTC; CDR3: CASSFRPSLSYEQYF; D: NA; size: NA; J: TRBJ2-7; V: TRBV12-3/TRBV12-4
DNA: TGTGCCTGGAGTCGGCAGGGGGCCTACGAGCAGTACTTC; CDR3: CAWSRQGAYEQYF; D: TRBD1; size: few; J: TRBJ2-7; V: TRBV30
DNA: TGCGCCAGCAGCCCGCCGGGACTAGCGGGCCAAGAGACCCAGTACTTC; CDR3: CASSPPGLAGQETQYF; D: TRBD2; size: NA; J: TRBJ2-5; V: TRBV5-1
DNA: TGTGCCAGCAGTCGTCCCGGGACAGGCTCTGGAAACACCATATATTTT; CDR3: CASSRPGTGSGNTIYF; D: TRBD1; size: few; J: TRBJ1-3; V: TRBV6-5
DNA: TGTGCCAGCAGCCAAGAGTCAGGGGGCTGGGGAGATACGCAGTATTTT; CDR3: CASSQESGGWGDTQYF; D: TRBD1; size: NA; J: TRBJ2-3; V: TRBV3-1
DNA: TGTGCCAGCAGCTTGGAGGATGAGCAGTTCTTC; CDR3: CASSLEDEQFF; D: NA; size: NA; J: TRBJ2-1; V: TRBV5-6
DNA: TGCGCCAGCAGCCAGAGTCGGGGCATAAGACACAATGAGCAGTTCTTC; CDR3: CASSQSRGIRHNEQFF; D: NA; size: NA; J: TRBJ2-1; V: TRBV5-1
DNA: TGTGCCAGCAGCTGGCAGGGAGAGACCCAGTACTTC; CDR3: CASSWQGETQYF; D: NA; size: NA; J: TRBJ2-5; V: TRBV7-2
DNA: TGCGCCAGCAGCATCACGGGGGCTCAGGGCTACACCTTC; CDR3: CASSITGAQGYTF; D: NA; size: NA; J: TRBJ1-2; V: TRBV5-1
DNA: TGTGCCAGCAGTTTCAACACAGATACGCAGTATTTT; CDR3: CASSFNTDTQYF; D: NA; size: many; J: TRBJ2-3; V: TRBV12-3/TRBV12-4
DNA: TGTGCCAGCAGTCCCCGGCGGGGAAACTATGGCTACACCTTC; CDR3: CASSPRRGNYGYTF; D: NA; size: NA; J: TRBJ1-2; V: TRBV12-3/TRBV12-4
DNA: TGCAGTGCGCCAGACAGGGGCCTGAACACTGAAGCTTTCTTT; CDR3: CSAPDRGLNTEAFF; D: TRBD1; size: many; J: TRBJ1-1; V: TRBV20-1
DNA: TGTGCCAGCAGCGTAGATGGGTATAGCAATCAGCCCCAGCATTTT; CDR3: CASSVDGYSNQPQHF; D: NA; size: few; J: TRBJ1-5; V: TRBV9
DNA: TGTGCCAGCAGTTACTCGAGGGGGTTCGCCTACGAGCAGTACTTC; CDR3: CASSYSRGFAYEQYF; D: NA; size: few; J: TRBJ2-7; V: TRBV6-5
DNA: TGTGCCAGCAGCTTAACTGGGATCCACACCGGGGAGCTGTTTTTT; CDR3: CASSLTGIHTGELFF; D: NA; size: NA; J: TRBJ2-2; V: TRBV7-2
DNA: TGTGCCAGCATTTTATCTACCTACTATGGCTACACCTTC; CDR3: CASILSTYYGYTF; D: NA; size: NA; J: TRBJ1-2; V: TRBV6-1
DNA: TGCGCCAGCAGCCCGCAAGTTAGTACCGGGGAGCTGTTTTTT; CDR3: CASSPQVSTGELFF; D: NA; size: many; J: TRBJ2-2; V: TRBV4-3
DNA: TGTGCCAGCAGTCCGCAGGGTCGAGAAAAACTGTTTTTT; CDR3: CASSPQGREKLFF; D: NA; size: NA; J: TRBJ1-4; V: TRBV25-1
DNA: TGTGCCAGCAGTCTCAACCACAGGGTTAACACTGAAGCTTTCTTT; CDR3: CASSLNHRVNTEAFF; D: NA; size: few; J: TRBJ1-1; V: TRBV7-8
DNA: TGTGCCAGCAGCGCCCGGGACAGAGCAACTAATGAAAAACTGTTTTTT; CDR3: CASSARDRATNEKLFF; D: TRBD1; size: few; J: TRBJ1-4; V: TRBV11-2
DNA: TGCGCCAGCAGCCGTAGCGGGGGGGGTGAGACCCAGTACTTC; CDR3: CASSRSGGGETQYF; D: TRBD2; size: NA; J: TRBJ2-5; V: TRBV4-3
DNA: TGTGCCAGCAGCTTGACCTCTGGGGCCAACGTCCTGACTTTC; CDR3: CASSLTSGANVLTF; D: NA; size: few; J: TRBJ2-6; V: TRBV7-9